This TCR beta chain was identified in a study of post-analysis software for immune sequencing data. Whole-study results and caveats: Included in a set of about five TRBV segments more frequent in patients than controls were TRBV5-6, TRBV5-1 and TRBV20-1. Same-batch preparations were strongly co-clustered by F measure. In multiple sclerosis, normalized Chao1 diversity was significantly below that of controls.

As to this clonotype: Its antigen is not identified. The junction and the germline gene differ at one end; a read error may be behind it.

CDR3 length equals 14 residues. From germline, CDR1 is SSHAT and CDR2 FNYEAQ (reference sequence). cDNA libraries for TCR beta contained unique molecular identifiers. Once about 0.95 to 10 million T cells were used, about half a million cDNA molecules resulted. TCRdb itself ran the PCR reads through MiXCR, one entry per CDR3 protein. The sample includes roughly 540,000 distinct CDR3 sequences, around a third of them seen just once. Sequenced input: blood. The clonotype comes from a girl aged 2-17 years with multiple sclerosis. The chain is built from TRBV7-7 and TRBJ2-5; D is perhaps TRBD1 (6 bases). The CDR3 here is CAGSLGQFQETQYF. CDR3 bases: TGTGCCGGCAGCTTAGGACAGTTCCAAGAGACCCAGTACTTC.